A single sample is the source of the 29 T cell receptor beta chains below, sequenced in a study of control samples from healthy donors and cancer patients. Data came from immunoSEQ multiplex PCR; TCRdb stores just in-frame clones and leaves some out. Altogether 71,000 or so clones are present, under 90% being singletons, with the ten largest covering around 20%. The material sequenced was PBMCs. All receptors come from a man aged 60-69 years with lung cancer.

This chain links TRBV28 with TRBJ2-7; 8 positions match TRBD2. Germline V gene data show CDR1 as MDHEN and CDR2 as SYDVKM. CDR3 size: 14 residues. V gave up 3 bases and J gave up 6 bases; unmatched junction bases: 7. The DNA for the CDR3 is TGTGCCAGCAGTTTGCGGGACGGGAGGGGCGAGCAGTACGTC. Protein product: CASSLRDGRGEQYV.

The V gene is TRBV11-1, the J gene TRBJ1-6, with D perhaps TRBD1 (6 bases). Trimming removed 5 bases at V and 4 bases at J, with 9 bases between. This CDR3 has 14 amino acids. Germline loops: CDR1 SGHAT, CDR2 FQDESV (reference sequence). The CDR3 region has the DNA TGTGCCAGCAGCCTAACAGGGTATAATTCACCCCTCCACTTT. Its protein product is CASSLTGYNSPLHF.

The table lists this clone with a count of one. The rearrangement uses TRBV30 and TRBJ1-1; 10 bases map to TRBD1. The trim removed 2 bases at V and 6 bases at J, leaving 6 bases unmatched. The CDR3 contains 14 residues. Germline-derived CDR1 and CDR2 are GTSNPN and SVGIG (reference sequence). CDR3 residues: CAWSTGQGRPEAFF. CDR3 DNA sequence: TGTGCCTGGAGTACGGGACAGGGGAGACCTGAAGCTTTCTTT.

The CDR3, as DNA: TGTGCCAGCAGCTTGGACCGTGGAGATACGCAGTATTTT. Protein: CASSLDRGDTQYF. This chain joins TRBV5-8 and TRBJ2-3, with D unresolved. Germline CDR1 is SGHTS and CDR2 is YDEGEE. V lost 0 bases and J 5 bases, leaving 7 bases between the germline ends. The CDR3 consists of 13 residues.

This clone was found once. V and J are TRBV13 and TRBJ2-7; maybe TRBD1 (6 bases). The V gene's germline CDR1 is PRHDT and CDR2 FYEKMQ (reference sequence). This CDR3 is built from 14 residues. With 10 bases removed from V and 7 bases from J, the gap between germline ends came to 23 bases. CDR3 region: CATTRRGTPGEQYV. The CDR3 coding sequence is TGTGCCACCACGAGAAGGGGGACCCCCGGGGAGCAGTACGTC.

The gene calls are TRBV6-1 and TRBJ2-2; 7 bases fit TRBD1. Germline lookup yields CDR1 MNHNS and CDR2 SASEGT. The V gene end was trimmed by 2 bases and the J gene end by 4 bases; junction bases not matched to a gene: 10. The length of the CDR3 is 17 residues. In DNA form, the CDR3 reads TGTGCCAGCAGTGAAATTGCTCTGGCAGGGGGCACCGGGGAGCTGTTTTTT. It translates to CASSEIALAGGTGELFF.

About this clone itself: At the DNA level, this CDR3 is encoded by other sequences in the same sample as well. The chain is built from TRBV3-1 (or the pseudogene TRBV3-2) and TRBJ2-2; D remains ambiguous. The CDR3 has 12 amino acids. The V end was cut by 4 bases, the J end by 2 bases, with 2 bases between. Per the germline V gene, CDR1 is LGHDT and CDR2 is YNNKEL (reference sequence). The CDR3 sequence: CASSRNTGELFF. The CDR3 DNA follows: TGTGCCAGCAGCCGAAACACCGGGGAGCTGTTTTTT.

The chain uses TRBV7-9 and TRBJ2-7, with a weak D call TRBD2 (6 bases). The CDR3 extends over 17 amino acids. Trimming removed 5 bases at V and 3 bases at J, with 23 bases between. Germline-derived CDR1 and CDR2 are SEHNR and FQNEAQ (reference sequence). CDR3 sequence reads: CASSRQSIRDSDYEQYF. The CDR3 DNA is TGTGCCAGCAGCCGCCAGTCGATAAGGGACTCCGACTACGAGCAGTACTTC.

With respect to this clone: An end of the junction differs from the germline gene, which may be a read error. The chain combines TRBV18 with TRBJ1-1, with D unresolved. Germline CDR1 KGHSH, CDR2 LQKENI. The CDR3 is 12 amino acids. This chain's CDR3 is CASSPQRRDAEF. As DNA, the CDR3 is TGTGCCAGCTCACCACAGCGGCGAGATGCAGAATTT.

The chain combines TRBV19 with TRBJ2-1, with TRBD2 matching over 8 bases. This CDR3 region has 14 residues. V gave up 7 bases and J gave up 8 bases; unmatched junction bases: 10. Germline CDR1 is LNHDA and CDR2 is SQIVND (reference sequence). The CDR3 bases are TGTGCCAGTATGGTTGCGGGGGGCATCGATGAGCAGTTCTTC. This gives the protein CASMVAGGIDEQFF. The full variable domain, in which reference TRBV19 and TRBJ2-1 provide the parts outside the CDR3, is DGGITQSPKYLFRKEGQNVTLSCEQNLNHDAMYWYRQDPGQGLRLIYYSQIVNDFQKGDIAEGYSVSREKKESFPLTVTSAQKNPTAFYLCASMVAGGIDEQFFGPGTRLTVL.

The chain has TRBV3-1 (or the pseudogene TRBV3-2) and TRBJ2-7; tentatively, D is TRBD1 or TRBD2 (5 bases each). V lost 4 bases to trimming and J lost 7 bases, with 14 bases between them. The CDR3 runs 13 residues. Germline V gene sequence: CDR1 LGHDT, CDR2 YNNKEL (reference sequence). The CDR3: CASSLRDGGEQYV. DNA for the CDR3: TGTGCCAGCAGCCTCCGGGACGGCGGGGAGCAGTACGTC.

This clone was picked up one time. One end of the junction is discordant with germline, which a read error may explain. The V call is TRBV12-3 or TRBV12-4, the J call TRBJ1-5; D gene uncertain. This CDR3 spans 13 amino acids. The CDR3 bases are TGTGCCAGCAGTTTAGACAGCAGTCAGCCCCAGCATTTT. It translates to CASSLDSSQPQHF.

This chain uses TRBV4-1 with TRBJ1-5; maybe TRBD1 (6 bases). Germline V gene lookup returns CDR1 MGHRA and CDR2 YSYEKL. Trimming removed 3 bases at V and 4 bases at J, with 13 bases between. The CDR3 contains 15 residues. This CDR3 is CASSHPDSRNQPQHF. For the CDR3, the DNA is TGCGCCAGCAGCCACCCGGACAGCCGGAATCAGCCCCAGCATTTT.

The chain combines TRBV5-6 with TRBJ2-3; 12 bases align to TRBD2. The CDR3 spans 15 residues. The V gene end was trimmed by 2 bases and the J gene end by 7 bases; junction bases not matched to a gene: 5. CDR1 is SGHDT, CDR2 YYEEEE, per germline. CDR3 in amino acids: CASSLLAGGVNTQYF. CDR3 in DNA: TGTGCCAGCAGCTTACTAGCGGGGGGCGTAAATACGCAGTATTTT.

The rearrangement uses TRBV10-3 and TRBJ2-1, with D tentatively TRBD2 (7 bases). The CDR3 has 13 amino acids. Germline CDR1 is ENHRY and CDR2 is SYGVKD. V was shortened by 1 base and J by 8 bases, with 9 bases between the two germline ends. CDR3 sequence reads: CAISEWEGDEQFF. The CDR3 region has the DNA TGTGCCATCAGTGAGTGGGAGGGGGATGAGCAGTTCTTC.

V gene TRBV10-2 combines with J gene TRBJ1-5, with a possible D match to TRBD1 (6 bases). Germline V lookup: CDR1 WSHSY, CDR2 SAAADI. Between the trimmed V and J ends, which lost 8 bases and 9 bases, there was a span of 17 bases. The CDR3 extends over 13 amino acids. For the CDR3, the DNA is TGCGCCAGCCGACGAGGGGGTCAGACGCCCCAGCATTTT. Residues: CASRRGGQTPQHF.

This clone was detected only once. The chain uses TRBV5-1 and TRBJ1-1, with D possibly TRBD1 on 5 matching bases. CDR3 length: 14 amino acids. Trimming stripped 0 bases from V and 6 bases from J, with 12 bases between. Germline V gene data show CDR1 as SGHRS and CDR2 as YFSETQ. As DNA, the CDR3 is TGCGCCAGCAGCTTGGGCAGGGTGCTCTCTGAAGCTTTCTTT. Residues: CASSLGRVLSEAFF.

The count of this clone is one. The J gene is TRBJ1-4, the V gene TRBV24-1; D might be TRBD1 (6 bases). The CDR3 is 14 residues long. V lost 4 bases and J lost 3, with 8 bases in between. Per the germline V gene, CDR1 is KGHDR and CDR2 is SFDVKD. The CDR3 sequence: CATSEGAANEKLFF. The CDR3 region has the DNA TGTGCCACCAGTGAGGGGGCGGCTAATGAAAAACTGTTTTTT.

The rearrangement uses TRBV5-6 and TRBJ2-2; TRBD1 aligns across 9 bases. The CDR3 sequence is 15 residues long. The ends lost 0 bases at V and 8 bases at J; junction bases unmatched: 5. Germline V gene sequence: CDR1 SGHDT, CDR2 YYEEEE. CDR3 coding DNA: TGTGCCAGCAGCTTGGCGGACAGGGGAATGGGGGAGCTGTTTTTT. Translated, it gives CASSLADRGMGELFF.

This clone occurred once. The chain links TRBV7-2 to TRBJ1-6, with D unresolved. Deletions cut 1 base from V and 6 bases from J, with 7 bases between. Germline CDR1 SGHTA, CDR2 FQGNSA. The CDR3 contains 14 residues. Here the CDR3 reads CASSLGYTNSPLHF. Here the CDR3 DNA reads TGTGCCAGCAGCTTAGGGTACACTAATTCACCCCTCCACTTT.

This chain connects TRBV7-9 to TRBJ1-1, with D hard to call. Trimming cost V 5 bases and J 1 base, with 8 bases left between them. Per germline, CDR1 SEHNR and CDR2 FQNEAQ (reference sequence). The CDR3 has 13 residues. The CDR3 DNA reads TGTGCCAGCAGCCCCGGCGGGAACACTGAAGCTTTCTTT. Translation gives CASSPGGNTEAFF.

Here the CDR3 reads CASGLGLVVSISRGANVLTF. The CDR3 DNA sequence: TGTGCCAGCGGCCTAGGGCTCGTAGTTTCAATTAGTAGGGGGGCCAACGTCCTGACTTTC. The rearrangement links TRBV19 to TRBJ2-6, with D unresolved. V lost 9 bases and J 4 bases, leaving 31 bases between the germline ends. The germline V gene encodes CDR1 LNHDA and CDR2 SQIVND (reference sequence). There are 20 residues in the CDR3.

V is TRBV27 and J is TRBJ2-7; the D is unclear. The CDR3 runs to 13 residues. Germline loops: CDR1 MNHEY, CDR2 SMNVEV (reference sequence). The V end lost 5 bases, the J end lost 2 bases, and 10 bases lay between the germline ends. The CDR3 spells CASSPTIPYEQYF. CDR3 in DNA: TGTGCCAGCAGTCCCACAATCCCCTACGAGCAGTACTTC.

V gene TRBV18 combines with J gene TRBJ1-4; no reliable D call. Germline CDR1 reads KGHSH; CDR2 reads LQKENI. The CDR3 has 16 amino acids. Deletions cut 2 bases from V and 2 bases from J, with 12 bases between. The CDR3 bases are TGTGCCAGCTCACCAGGGAATCCGGGGACTAATGAAAAACTGTTTTTT. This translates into CASSPGNPGTNEKLFF.

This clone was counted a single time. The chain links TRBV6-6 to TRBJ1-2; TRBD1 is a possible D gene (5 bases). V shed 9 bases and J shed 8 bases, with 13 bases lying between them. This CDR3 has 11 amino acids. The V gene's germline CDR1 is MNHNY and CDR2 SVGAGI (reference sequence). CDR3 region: CASYWGRGYTF. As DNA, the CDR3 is TGTGCCAGTTACTGGGGGAGAGGCTACACCTTC.

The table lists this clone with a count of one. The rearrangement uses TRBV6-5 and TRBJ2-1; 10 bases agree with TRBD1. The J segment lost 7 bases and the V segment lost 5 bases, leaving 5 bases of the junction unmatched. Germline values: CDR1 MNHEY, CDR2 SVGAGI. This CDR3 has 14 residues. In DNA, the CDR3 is TGTGCCAGCAGTCGGACAGGGGGGCTTAATGAGCAGTTCTTC. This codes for CASSRTGGLNEQFF.

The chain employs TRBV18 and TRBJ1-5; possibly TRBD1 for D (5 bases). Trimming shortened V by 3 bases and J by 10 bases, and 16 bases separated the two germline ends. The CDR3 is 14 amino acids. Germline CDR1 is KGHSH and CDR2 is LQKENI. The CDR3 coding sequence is TGTGCCAGCTCACCTACGGGTCAGGGCTCCCCCCAGCATTTT. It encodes CASSPTGQGSPQHF.

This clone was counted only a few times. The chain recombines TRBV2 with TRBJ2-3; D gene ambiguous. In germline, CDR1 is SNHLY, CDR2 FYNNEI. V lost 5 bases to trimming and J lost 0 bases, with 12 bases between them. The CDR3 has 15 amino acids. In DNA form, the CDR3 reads TGTGCCAGCAGTTGGACGGAACCTAGCACAGATACGCAGTATTTT. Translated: CASSWTEPSTDTQYF.

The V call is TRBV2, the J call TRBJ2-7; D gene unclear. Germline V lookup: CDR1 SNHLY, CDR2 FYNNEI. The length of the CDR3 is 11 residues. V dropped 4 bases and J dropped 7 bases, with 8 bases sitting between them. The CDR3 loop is CASSATEEQYV. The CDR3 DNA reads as TGTGCCAGCAGTGCCACAGAAGAGCAGTACGTC.